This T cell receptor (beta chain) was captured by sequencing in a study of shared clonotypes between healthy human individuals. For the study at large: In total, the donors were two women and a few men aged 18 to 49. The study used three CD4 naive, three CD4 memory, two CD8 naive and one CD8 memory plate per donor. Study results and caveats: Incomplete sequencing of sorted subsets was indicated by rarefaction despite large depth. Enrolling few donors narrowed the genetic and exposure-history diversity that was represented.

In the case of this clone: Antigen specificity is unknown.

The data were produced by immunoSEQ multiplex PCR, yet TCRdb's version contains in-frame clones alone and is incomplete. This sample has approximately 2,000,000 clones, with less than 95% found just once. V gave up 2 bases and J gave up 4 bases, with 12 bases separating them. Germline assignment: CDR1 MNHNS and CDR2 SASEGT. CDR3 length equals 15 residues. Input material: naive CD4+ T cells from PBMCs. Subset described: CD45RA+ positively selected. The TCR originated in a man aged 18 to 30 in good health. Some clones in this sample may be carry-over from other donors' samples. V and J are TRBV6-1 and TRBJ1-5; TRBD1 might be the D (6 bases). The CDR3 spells CASSERSGTNQPQHF. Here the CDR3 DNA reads TGTGCCAGCAGTGAAAGGTCAGGGACAAATCAGCCCCAGCATTTT.